This TCR beta chain was profiled in a study of blood T cell repertoires in COVID-19. Overall study context: The United States, Italy and Spain provided the acute and convalescent COVID-19 samples. T cells, B-cell-depleted T cells, or PBMCs provided the cDNA or gDNA that served as material.

In the original workflow: Amplifying reference gene primers gave estimates of nucleated cell counts. Profiled with immunoSEQ multiplex PCR; TCRdb holds only in-frame clones, not every one. V, J and clone size derive from that table, while D and trimming were established from the DNA sequence. The profile covers some 300,000 clones, with 70% to 90% appearing a single time and about 6% taken by the ten largest. A few counts support this clone. Seattle's cohort entered during active infection and was followed longitudinally. Sequenced: peripheral blood. The TCR originated in a woman aged 45-65 years with COVID-19, enrolled during active disease.

For the CDR3, the DNA is TGTGCCAGCAGCTTAACGGGCCGGAACACTGAAGCTTTCTTT. This sequence encodes CASSLTGRNTEAFF. The V call is TRBV7-3, the J call TRBJ1-1, with D unclear. Germline lookup yields CDR1 SGHTA and CDR2 FQGTGA. The CDR3 totals 14 residues. V dropped 0 bases and J dropped 1 base, with 6 bases sitting between them.